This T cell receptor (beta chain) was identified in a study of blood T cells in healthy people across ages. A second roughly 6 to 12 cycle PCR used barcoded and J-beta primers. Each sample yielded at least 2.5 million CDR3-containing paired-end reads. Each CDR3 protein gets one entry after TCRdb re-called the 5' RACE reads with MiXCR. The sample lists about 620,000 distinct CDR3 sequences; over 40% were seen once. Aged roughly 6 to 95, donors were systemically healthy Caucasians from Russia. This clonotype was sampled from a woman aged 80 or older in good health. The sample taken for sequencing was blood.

The CDR3 region has the DNA TGCAGTGCTAGTATAGGGACTAACAACAATGAGCAGTTCTTC. Protein: CSASIGTNNNEQFF. J is TRBJ2-1 and V is TRBV20-1; 7 nucleotides match TRBD2. The V and J ends lost 3 bases and 5 bases, in that order; junction bases with no gene match: 7. This CDR3 spans 14 amino acids. CDR1 DFQATT and CDR2 SNEGSKA come from the germline V gene (reference sequence).